The 25 T cell receptor beta chains reported below all come from one sample, sequenced in a study of T cells expressing NK-cell markers (TCRdb year 2020). Libraries were built with 5' RACE. Data came from an Illumina HiSeq 2000. TCRdb reprocessed the reads, and each CDR3 protein sequence is entered once, without DNA. The record for this sample contains about 260,000 distinct CDR3 sequences. Together, the top ten hold around 4.3% of the sample. Sequences were obtained from blood T cells: a sorted CD56 or NKG2C T cell subset, CD4+ or CD8+ T cells, or bulk PBMC T cells (not recorded which). The source is a woman between 18 and 75 years old in good health.

The rearrangement uses TRBV24-1 and TRBJ2-1; TCRdb designates TRBD2, a call that cannot be tested without DNA. The CDR3 has 16 residues. Germline assignment: CDR1 KGHDR and CDR2 SFDVKD. This CDR3 is CATSDNSGLANNEQFF.

The chain links TRBV12-3 or TRBV12-4 to TRBJ1-3. The CDR3 consists of 11 residues. CDR3: CASSLEVYRNF.

This chain joins TRBV25-1 and TRBJ1-5; TCRdb's D gene call, TRBD1, goes unchecked for lack of DNA. The V gene's germline CDR1 is MGHDK and CDR2 SYGVNS. The CDR3 consists of 15 residues. The CDR3 region is CASSDTGGLKQPQHF.

CDR3 sequence: CSVREGLTGELFF. V gene TRBV29-1 combines with J gene TRBJ2-2; the TCRdb D gene call, TRBD2, has no DNA to confirm it. CDR1 and CDR2 (germline): SQVTM, ANQGSEA. The CDR3 covers 13 residues.

The chain uses TRBV12-3 or TRBV12-4 and TRBJ1-4; there is no DNA to check the TCRdb D call of TRBD1. This CDR3 spans 16 amino acids. CDR3 residues: CASSRRGIRTNEKLFF.

The J gene is TRBJ2-2, the V gene TRBV18; TCRdb names TRBD1, which stays unverified in the absence of DNA. Germline V gives CDR1 KGHSH, CDR2 LQKENI. The CDR3 spans 15 residues. CDR3 sequence reads: CASSPFTGNTGELFF.

V and J are TRBV5-5 and TRBJ2-1; TCRdb gives TRBD1 as the D gene, but with no DNA this cannot be confirmed. The germline V gene has CDR1 SGHKS and CDR2 YYEKEE (reference sequence). This CDR3 region has 14 residues. The CDR3 sequence is CASSHRTENNEQFF.

The genes are TRBV10-3 and TRBJ2-3. Germline V gene lookup returns CDR1 ENHRY and CDR2 SYGVKD. The CDR3 consists of 15 residues. CDR3: CAISKSDRPTDTQYF.

The J gene is TRBJ2-5, the V gene TRBV9. The CDR3 extends over 16 amino acids. Germline CDR1 is SGDLS and CDR2 is YYNGEE. The CDR3 is CASSVGSWGTKETQYF.

V and J are TRBV10-3 and TRBJ2-3; absent DNA, TCRdb's TRBD1 call cannot be checked. The length of the CDR3 is 18 residues. Germline CDR1 ENHRY, CDR2 SYGVKD. This CDR3 is CAISESSPQGVVTDTQYF.

The chain employs TRBV27 and TRBJ2-7. The CDR3 totals 13 residues. CDR1 and CDR2 (germline): MNHEY, SMNVEV (reference sequence). CDR3 residues: CASSFVGPYEQYF.

The chain employs TRBV29-1 and TRBJ2-3; the D call of TRBD1 rests on TCRdb alone, since no DNA is present to check it. This CDR3 comprises 13 residues. Germline loops: CDR1 SQVTM, CDR2 ANQGSEA. The CDR3: CSVGAATGDTQYF.

The J gene is TRBJ1-5, the V gene TRBV9. The CDR3 contains 13 residues. Germline V gene sequence: CDR1 SGDLS, CDR2 YYNGEE. Here the CDR3 reads CASSSQVGQPQHF.

The V and J genes are TRBV3-1 and TRBJ1-5; TCRdb's D call of TRBD1 is untestable without DNA. Germline CDR1 LGHDT, CDR2 YNNKEL (reference sequence). The CDR3 has 15 residues. The CDR3 sequence is CASSQRTGGGQPQHF.

This chain connects TRBV7-9 to TRBJ2-2; without DNA, the TCRdb call of TRBD1 cannot be checked. The CDR3 extends over 15 amino acids. Germline V gene lookup returns CDR1 SEHNR and CDR2 FQNEAQ (reference sequence). CDR3: CASSTRTRNTGELFF.

This rearrangement joins TRBV7-2 to TRBJ1-2. The CDR3 spans 15 residues. Germline CDR1 and CDR2: SGHTA and FQGNSA. CDR3 amino acids: CASSLSSGLNYGYTF.

The rearrangement uses TRBV7-2 and TRBJ2-1; TCRdb names TRBD1, which stays unverified in the absence of DNA. Germline V gene data show CDR1 as SGHTA and CDR2 as FQGNSA. This CDR3 has 13 amino acids. The CDR3 loop is CASSVTLLSGPFF. The full variable domain, completed using reference TRBV7-2 and TRBJ2-1, is GAGVSQSPSNKVTEKGKDVELRCDPISGHTALYWYRQSLGQGLEFLIYFQGNSAPDKSGLPSDRFSAERTGGSVSTLTIQRTQQEDSAVYLCASSVTLLSGPFFGPGTRLTVL.

The chain recombines TRBV11-2 with TRBJ1-2; TCRdb calls TRBD1, which cannot be checked without DNA. The germline V gene has CDR1 SGHAT and CDR2 FQNNGV. This CDR3 is built from 18 residues. This chain's CDR3 is CASRRQNPTLQGVYGYTF.

The V and J genes are TRBV24-1 and TRBJ2-5; TCRdb names TRBD1, which stays unverified in the absence of DNA. Germline lookup yields CDR1 KGHDR and CDR2 SFDVKD. The CDR3 contains 15 residues. This CDR3 is CATSDSQGAQETQYF.

V is TRBV2 and J is TRBJ2-5; TCRdb gives TRBD2 as the D gene, but with no DNA this cannot be confirmed. The CDR3 is 18 residues long. Per germline, CDR1 SNHLY and CDR2 FYNNEI. CDR3 loop: CASSGDWTINHNRETQYF.

The chain employs TRBV6-5 and TRBJ2-1; lacking DNA, the TRBD2 call made by TCRdb goes unchecked. CDR1 is MNHEY and CDR2 is SVGAGI in the germline V gene. The CDR3 covers 15 residues. This CDR3 is CASSYGNSGRHEQFF.

The V gene is TRBV5-1, the J gene TRBJ2-4; the TRBD2 assignment by TCRdb is unverifiable without DNA. The germline CDR1 and CDR2 sequences are SGHRS and YFSETQ. CDR3 length: 16 amino acids. CDR3 sequence: CASSAGGTQAKNIQYF.

The rearrangement joins TRBV20-1 to TRBJ2-1; the TCRdb D gene call, TRBD1, has no DNA to confirm it. Germline assignment: CDR1 DFQATT and CDR2 SNEGSKA (reference sequence). The CDR3 is 13 residues long. CDR3 in amino acids: CSASRASYNEQFF.

This chain links TRBV6-2 or TRBV6-3 with TRBJ1-1. Germline values: CDR1 MNHEY, CDR2 SVGEGT. CDR3 length: 14 residues. The CDR3 sequence: CASSSTRMNTEAFF.

The chain has TRBV20-1 and TRBJ2-2. The length of the CDR3 is 14 residues. CDR1 is DFQATT and CDR2 is SNEGSKA in the germline V gene (reference sequence). The chain's CDR3 is CSAITQANTGELFF.